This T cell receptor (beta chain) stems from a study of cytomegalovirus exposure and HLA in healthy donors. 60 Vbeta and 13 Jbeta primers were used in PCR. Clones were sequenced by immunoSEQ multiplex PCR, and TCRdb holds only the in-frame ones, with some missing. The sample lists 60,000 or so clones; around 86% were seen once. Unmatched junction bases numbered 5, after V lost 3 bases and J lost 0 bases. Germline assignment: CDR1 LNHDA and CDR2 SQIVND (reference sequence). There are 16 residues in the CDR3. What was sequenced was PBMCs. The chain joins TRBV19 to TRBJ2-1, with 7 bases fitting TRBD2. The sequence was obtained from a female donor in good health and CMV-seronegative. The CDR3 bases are TGTGCCAGTAGTATGGGAGGGCAACCCTCCTACAATGAGCAGTTCTTC. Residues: CASSMGGQPSYNEQFF.